In this sample, the clone carrying this T cell receptor beta chain turned up a few times. This sample stems from a study of T cells in Graves' hyperthyroidism and ophthalmopathy. Amplification of TCR beta CDR3 regions was performed using RNA transcripts as template. HTBI primers were the set used in a first-round RT-PCR of the TCR CDR3. TCRdb itself ran the multiplex PCR reads through MiXCR, one entry per CDR3 protein. The table has about 570,000 distinct CDR3 sequences, roughly 15% seen once; the top ten hold about 15%. The study based diagnoses on clinical symptoms, serum thyroxine and TRAb, thyroid ultrasound and orbital computed tomography. The origin of this receptor is a woman aged 40 to 55 with Graves' hyperthyroidism. Sequenced material: blood.

The CDR3 region has the DNA TGTGCCAGCAGCCCAAGACTAGCGGGAGGGCATGAGCAGTTCTTC. It codes for CASSPRLAGGHEQFF. V is TRBV4-2 and J is TRBJ2-1; 14 bases agree with TRBD2. V lost 4 bases to trimming and J lost 8 bases; unmatched junction nucleotides: 4. Germline assignment: CDR1 LGHNA and CDR2 YNFKEQ. The CDR3 runs 15 residues.